Following are 11 T cell receptor beta chains from one sample sequenced in a study of spatial heterogeneity in lung cancer. Documented time point: blood at routine non-recurrence follow-up after resection. TCRdb re-analysed the 5' RACE reads in MiXCR, keeping a single row per CDR3 protein. The sample carries tens of thousands of distinct CDR3 sequences, approximately 20% recorded once. The specimen was PBMCs, collected at follow-up. All receptors derive from a male donor with early-stage non-small cell lung cancer.

The V gene is TRBV12-3 or TRBV12-4, the J gene TRBJ2-7, with a tentative D call TRBD1 (5 bases). V lost 1 base and J lost 7, with 11 bases in between. This CDR3 spans 13 amino acids. The CDR3 reads CASSLEGRAEQYF. The DNA for the CDR3 is TGTGCCAGCAGTTTAGAAGGCAGGGCAGAGCAGTACTTC.

Many counts were recorded for this clonotype. The V gene is TRBV9, the J gene TRBJ2-3; D uncertain. The V end was cut by 2 bases, the J end by 4 bases, with 5 bases between. This CDR3 contains 12 residues. CDR1 and CDR2 from the germline V gene are SGDLS and YYNGEE. Here the CDR3 reads CASSVTSDTQYF. The DNA for the CDR3 is TGTGCCAGCAGCGTGACATCAGATACGCAGTATTTT.

The rearrangement joins TRBV2 to TRBJ2-3, with TRBD2 matching over 12 bases. The germline V gene has CDR1 SNHLY and CDR2 FYNNEI. V lost 6 bases and J lost 2; bases outside the gene matches: 3. The CDR3 contains 15 residues. CDR3 region: CASRRLAGDTDTQYF. CDR3 sequence (DNA): TGTGCCAGCAGAAGACTAGCGGGAGACACAGATACGCAGTATTTT.

There are a few counts of this clonotype. The chain joins TRBV12-3 or TRBV12-4 to TRBJ1-2; a weak D match, TRBD1 (5 bases). The CDR3 runs to 12 residues. V was trimmed by 7 bases and J by 5 bases, leaving 11 bases between them. Here the CDR3 reads CASIRDGYGYTF. Here the CDR3 DNA reads TGTGCCAGCATTAGGGACGGATATGGCTACACCTTC.

The chain links TRBV6-2 or TRBV6-3 to TRBJ2-2, with D possibly TRBD2 on 6 matching bases. CDR3 size: 17 residues. V was trimmed by 3 bases and J by 4 bases, leaving 18 bases between them. Germline V gene lookup returns CDR1 MNHEY and CDR2 SVGEGT. The CDR3 nucleotides read TGTGCCAGCAGTTATTACCCGGGACTCACAGGCACCGGGGAGCTGTTTTTT. Protein product: CASSYYPGLTGTGELFF.

The V gene is TRBV7-8, the J gene TRBJ2-3, with 12 bases identical to TRBD2. Germline V gene data show CDR1 as SGHVS and CDR2 as FQNEAQ. The CDR3 loop spans 22 amino acids. The V segment lost 2 bases and the J segment 0 bases; nucleotides outside the gene matches: 18. As DNA, the CDR3 is TGTGCCAGCAGCTTATGGTCGTCTCGGCTAGCGGGAGGGAAGATAAGCACAGATACGCAGTATTTT. This encodes CASSLWSSRLAGGKISTDTQYF.

This clonotype has only a few counts. The rearrangement uses TRBV2 and TRBJ2-7; D uncertain. This CDR3 is built from 13 residues. Germline values: CDR1 SNHLY, CDR2 FYNNEI. Trimming shortened V by 4 bases and J by 0 bases, and 7 bases separated the two germline ends. CDR3 residues: CASSVDISYEQYF. The CDR3 region has the DNA TGTGCCAGCAGTGTAGACATCTCCTACGAGCAGTACTTC.

DNA for the CDR3: TGTGCCAGCAGCTTAGGACAGGTTTTTGGAAACACCATATATTTT. Residues: CASSLGQVFGNTIYF. The rearrangement uses TRBV7-6 and TRBJ1-3, with D possibly TRBD1 on 6 matching bases. The V end lost 1 base, the J end lost 3 bases, and 10 bases lay between the germline ends. CDR3 length: 15 residues. Germline CDR1 reads SGHVS; CDR2 reads FNYEAQ.

The rearrangement joins TRBV6-1 to TRBJ2-7; perhaps TRBD1 as D (6 bases). Deletions cut 8 bases from V and 3 bases from J, with 11 bases between. The CDR3 sequence is 12 residues long. CDR1 MNHNS and CDR2 SASEGT come from the germline V gene. DNA for the CDR3: TGTGCCAGCGGACAGACAAGCTACGAGCAGTACTTC. This translates into CASGQTSYEQYF.

This chain connects TRBV24-1 to TRBJ1-2, with 7 bases aligning to TRBD1. V trimming: 9 bases; J trimming: 7 bases; junction bases outside the gene matches: 7. The CDR3 contains 12 residues. Germline-derived CDR1 and CDR2 are KGHDR and SFDVKD. The CDR3 region is CATLGQNGGYTF. The CDR3 nucleotides are TGTGCCACCCTGGGACAGAATGGTGGCTACACCTTC.

This clonotype was counted many times. The rearrangement joins TRBV12-3 or TRBV12-4 to TRBJ2-1; D gene unclear. The CDR3 loop spans 12 amino acids. The V end lost 1 base, the J end lost 6 bases, and 4 bases lay between the germline ends. As DNA, the CDR3 is TGTGCCAGCAGTTTAGTTCCCAATGAGCAGTTCTTC. Its translation is CASSLVPNEQFF.